Following are 9 T cell receptor beta chains from one sample sequenced in a study of blood T cell repertoires in COVID-19. Clones were sequenced by immunoSEQ multiplex PCR, and TCRdb holds only the in-frame ones, with some missing. The sample shows roughly 200,000 clones, under 85% of them seen only once. The sample comprised peripheral blood. The receptors were sampled from a woman aged 25 to 39 with COVID-19, enrolled during active disease.

The V gene is TRBV21-1, the J gene TRBJ1-1; TRBD1 is the table's D call, not checked against the DNA. TRBV21-1 is designated a pseudogene. The CDR3 loop spans 14 amino acids. CDR3 amino acids: CASSKGQGRAEAFF. The CDR3 nucleotides read TGTGCCAGCAGCAAAGGACAGGGTAGGGCTGAAGCTTTCTTT.

This clone appeared once. The chain couples TRBV6-5 to TRBJ1-5; 8 bases are a match to TRBD1. In germline, CDR1 is MNHEY, CDR2 SVGAGI. The V segment lost 2 bases and the J segment 4 bases; nucleotides outside the gene matches: 7. The length of the CDR3 is 16 residues. Here the CDR3 reads CASSYPTGDFNQPQHF. CDR3 nucleotide sequence: TGTGCCAGCAGTTACCCGACAGGGGACTTTAATCAGCCCCAGCATTTT.

V usage is TRBV7-8 and J usage is TRBJ2-1; possibly TRBD2 for D (7 bases). The length of the CDR3 is 16 residues. V was shortened by 5 bases and J by 4 bases, with 18 bases between the two germline ends. CDR1 is SGHVS and CDR2 is FQNEAQ in the germline V gene. In nucleotides, the CDR3 is TGTGCCAGCAGCCTGAGGGGTAGGGGGGGTTACAATGAGCAGTTCTTC. Translated: CASSLRGRGGYNEQFF.

The genes are TRBV6-4 and TRBJ1-2; tentative D call: TRBD1 (6 bases). The germline V gene encodes CDR1 MRHNA and CDR2 SNTAGT. Trimming shortened V by 4 bases and J by 7 bases, and 13 bases separated the two germline ends. This CDR3 region has 13 residues. CDR3 nucleotide sequence: TGTGCCAGCAGTGGGACAGTGGGGAGTGGCTACACCTTC. This gives the protein CASSGTVGSGYTF.

In this sample, this clone turned up once. This chain joins TRBV7-2 and TRBJ1-2, with D perhaps matching TRBD1 (6 bases). The CDR3 spans 14 residues. Germline V gene data show CDR1 as SGHTA and CDR2 as FQGNSA. V gave up 0 bases and J gave up 7 bases, with 12 bases separating them. DNA for the CDR3: TGTGCCAGCAGCTTAGCGGGGGCAGGACTTGGCTACACCTTC. Translating it yields CASSLAGAGLGYTF.

The CDR3 sequence: CASSTLAARGEQYF. CDR3 nucleotides: TGTGCCAGCAGTACTCTAGCGGCGAGAGGCGAGCAGTACTTC. This chain uses TRBV2 with TRBJ2-7; 7 bases are shared with TRBD2. Germline V gives CDR1 SNHLY, CDR2 FYNNEI. This CDR3 has 14 amino acids. J gave up 6 bases and V 5 bases, and 10 bases lay outside the gene matches.

This chain links TRBV27 with TRBJ2-7; TRBD1 aligns across 11 bases. Germline lookup yields CDR1 MNHEY and CDR2 SMNVEV (reference sequence). V lost 7 bases to trimming and J lost 3 bases; unmatched junction nucleotides: 8. This CDR3 is 15 amino acids long. The CDR3 here is CASTYLGTGGYEQYF. The CDR3 bases are TGTGCCAGCACCTATCTCGGGACAGGGGGCTACGAGCAGTACTTC.

This clone was detected only a few times. The chain couples TRBV19 to TRBJ2-2; D possibly corresponds to TRBD2 (5 bases). There are 14 residues in the CDR3. Looked up from germline, CDR1 is LNHDA and CDR2 is SQIVND (reference sequence). V gave up 6 bases and J gave up 6 bases, with 14 bases separating them. CDR3 sequence (DNA): TGTGCCAGTAGGGAGGTTATGTGGGCCGGGGAGCTGTTTTTT. This sequence encodes CASREVMWAGELFF.

The chain links TRBV10-3 to TRBJ1-5; TRBD1 matches at 7 bases. The trim removed 4 bases at V and 4 bases at J, leaving 4 bases unmatched. The CDR3 is 14 amino acids. Germline assignment: CDR1 ENHRY and CDR2 SYGVKD. The DNA for the CDR3 is TGTGCCATCAGTGGGGGGACAGAGAATCAGCCCCAGCATTTT. Residues: CAISGGTENQPQHF.